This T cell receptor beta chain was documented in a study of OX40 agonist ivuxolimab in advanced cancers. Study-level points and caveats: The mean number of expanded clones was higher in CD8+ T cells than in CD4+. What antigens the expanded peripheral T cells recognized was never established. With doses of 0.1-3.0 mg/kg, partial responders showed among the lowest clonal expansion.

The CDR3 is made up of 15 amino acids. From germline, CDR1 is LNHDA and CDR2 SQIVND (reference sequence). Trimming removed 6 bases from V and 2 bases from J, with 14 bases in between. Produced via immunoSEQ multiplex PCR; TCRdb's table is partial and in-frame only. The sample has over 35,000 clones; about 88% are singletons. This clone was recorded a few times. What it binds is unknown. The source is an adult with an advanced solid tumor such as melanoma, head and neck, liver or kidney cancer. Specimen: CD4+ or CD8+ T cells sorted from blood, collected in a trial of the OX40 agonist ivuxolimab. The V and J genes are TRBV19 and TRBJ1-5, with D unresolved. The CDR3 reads CASSPSSAGNQPQHF. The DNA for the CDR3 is TGTGCCAGTAGCCCGAGCTCGGCGGGCAATCAGCCCCAGCATTTT. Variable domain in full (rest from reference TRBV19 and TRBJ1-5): DGGITQSPKYLFRKEGQNVTLSCEQNLNHDAMYWYRQDPGQGLRLIYYSQIVNDFQKGDIAEGYSVSREKKESFPLTVTSAQKNPTAFYLCASSPSSAGNQPQHFGDGTRLSIL.